Sequencing of this TCR beta chain was carried out in a study of shared clonotypes between healthy human individuals. The study ran the assay at deep level. Around 310 ng DNA, 30,000 or so T cell genomes, went into unsorted PBMC replicate PCRs. Profiling relied on immunoSEQ multiplex PCR, and the TCRdb table lists in-frame clones only, not all of them. The sample comprises about 490,000 clones, around 80% of which are singletons, and roughly 13% rests with the top ten. Worth noting for this clone: As yet, its antigen is unknown.

General study results and limits: Sequencing depth was predicted to influence how clonotypes are shared among donors.

V was shortened by 0 bases and J by 10 bases, with 14 bases between the two germline ends. CDR3 length: 14 amino acids. The germline V gene has CDR1 SGHRS and CDR2 YFSETQ. Healthy and HIV-negative, the adult donors had no recent acute infections or vaccinations. This chain uses TRBV5-1 with TRBJ2-1; D is ambiguous. The origin of this receptor is a woman aged 40 to 50 in good health. Some clones in this sample may be carry-over from other donors' samples. What was sequenced was PBMCs. The CDR3 is CASSLALPGREQFF. The CDR3 DNA reads TGCGCCAGCAGCTTGGCCCTCCCCGGCAGGGAGCAGTTCTTC.